The 20 T cell receptor beta chains below come from one sample, sequenced in a study of T cell repertoires in cytomegalovirus infection. Their cognate antigens are unknown. A single record per CDR3 protein comes from TCRdb applying MiXCR to the reads. This table holds about a million distinct CDR3 sequences, roughly 30% found once. Sample: cultured CD8+ T cells from PBMCs, taken from culture after CMV antigen stimulation. The receptors stem from a human donor in good health (CMV status not recorded). Some clones in this sample may be carry-over from other donors' samples.

This clonotype showed up many times. This chain links TRBV12-3 or TRBV12-4 with TRBJ2-3; a weak D match, TRBD2 (6 bases). V was clipped by 3 bases and J by 2 bases, with 12 bases between them. The CDR3 loop spans 15 amino acids. CDR3 loop: CASSLGIAVTDTQYF. The CDR3 DNA sequence: TGTGCCAGCAGTTTGGGGATAGCGGTCACAGATACGCAGTATTTT.

This clonotype was counted only a few times. V usage is TRBV4-1 and J usage is TRBJ1-1; 7 bases are a match to TRBD1. Germline values: CDR1 MGHRA, CDR2 YSYEKL. The CDR3 is 14 amino acids. V trimming: 5 bases; J trimming: 2 bases; junction bases outside the gene matches: 5. For the CDR3, the DNA is TGCGCCAGCAGCAAACAGGGGTCTAACACTGAAGCTTTCTTT. This gives the protein CASSKQGSNTEAFF.

The rearrangement joins TRBV10-2 to TRBJ2-5, with D perhaps TRBD1 or TRBD2 (5 bases each). Germline assignment: CDR1 WSHSY and CDR2 SAAADI. V was cut by 7 bases and J by 0 bases, with 12 bases left in between. The CDR3 is 14 amino acids. CDR3 region: CASIRDGYQETQYF. CDR3 DNA sequence: TGCGCCAGCATCCGGGACGGTTACCAAGAGACCCAGTACTTC.

In its sample, this clonotype was seen a few times. The chain joins TRBV12-3 or TRBV12-4 to TRBJ2-3; 8 nucleotides agree with TRBD2. The CDR3 has 17 residues. J lost 2 bases, V lost 2 bases, and 9 bases had no gene match. The CDR3 DNA reads as TGTGCCAGCAGTTTAAGGGGGAGCGGGGGTATCACAGATACGCAGTATTTT. Translation: CASSLRGSGGITDTQYF.

The V gene is TRBV12-3 or TRBV12-4, the J gene TRBJ1-1; D not certain. The CDR3 has 15 amino acids. V was trimmed by 7 bases and J by 0 bases, leaving 15 bases between them. This CDR3 is CASTQETRVNTEAFF. The CDR3 DNA sequence: TGTGCCAGCACCCAGGAAACCAGAGTGAACACTGAAGCTTTCTTT.

V is TRBV28 and J is TRBJ2-7, with 9 nucleotides matching TRBD1. Trimming removed 6 bases from V and 0 bases from J; junction bases left unmatched: 3. Per the germline V gene, CDR1 is MDHEN and CDR2 is SYDVKM. CDR3 length: 14 amino acids. For the CDR3, the DNA is TGTGCCAGCAGCGGACAGGGGATCTCCTACGAGCAGTACGTC. As protein: CASSGQGISYEQYV.

The rearrangement links TRBV2 to TRBJ2-7, with no clear D. This CDR3 contains 14 residues. Trimming stripped 0 bases from V and 2 bases from J, with 8 bases between. Germline-derived CDR1 and CDR2 are SNHLY and FYNNEI. CDR3 nucleotides: TGTGCCAGCAGTGAAGCCGGCAGGACCTACGAGCAGTACTTC. This gives the protein CASSEAGRTYEQYF. The full variable domain, in which reference TRBV2 and TRBJ2-7 provide the parts outside the CDR3, is EPEVTQTPSHQVTQMGQEVILRCVPISNHLYFYWYRQILGQKVEFLVSFYNNEISEKSEIFDDQFSVERPDGSNFTLKIRSTKLEDSAMYFCASSEAGRTYEQYFGPGTRLTVT.

This clonotype was counted at least ten times. V is TRBV15 and J is TRBJ2-7; 11 positions match TRBD2. V lost 2 bases to trimming and J lost 3 bases; unmatched junction nucleotides: 6. The CDR3 length is 16 residues. Germline CDR1 LNHNV, CDR2 YYDKDF (reference sequence). Written as DNA, the CDR3 is TGTGCCACCAGCAGACTAGCGGGGGGAAACCACTACGAGCAGTACTTC. As protein: CATSRLAGGNHYEQYF.

Only a few counts were recorded for this clonotype. The chain couples TRBV6-6 to TRBJ2-5, with 15 nucleotides matching TRBD2. Germline V CDR1 and CDR2: MNHNY, SVGAGI (reference sequence). CDR3 size: 18 residues. V gave up 3 bases and J gave up 4 bases; unmatched junction bases: 9. The CDR3: CASSYSRTSGGGGETQYF. The CDR3 nucleotides are TGTGCCAGCAGTTATTCCAGGACTAGCGGGGGGGGCGGAGAGACCCAGTACTTC.

Details on this clonotype: Its ends do not fully match the called genes, so a read error is possible. The genes are TRBV11-2 and TRBJ1-6; no definite D call. Germline loops: CDR1 SGHAT, CDR2 FQNNGV. This CDR3 is built from 16 residues. The CDR3 sequence is CANSLNFGRLDSPLHF. The CDR3 bases are TGTGCCAACAGCTTAAACTTTGGGCGACTGGATTCACCCCTCCACTTT.

At least ten counts were recorded for this clonotype. J is TRBJ2-3 and V is TRBV7-8; 7 nucleotides agree with TRBD2. Trimming at V came to 0 bases and at J to 6 bases, leaving 9 bases not matched to a gene. Germline CDR1 reads SGHVS; CDR2 reads FQNEAQ. This CDR3 is 16 amino acids long. The chain's CDR3 is CASSLATRGYSDTQYF. CDR3 bases: TGTGCCAGCAGCTTAGCGACGCGGGGGTATTCGGATACGCAGTATTTT.

In this sample, this clonotype turned up many times. In DNA, the CDR3 is TGTGCCAGCAGTCCCGACTACTACGAGCAGTACTTC. This sequence encodes CASSPDYYEQYF. V and J are TRBV6-5 and TRBJ2-7, with a possible D match to TRBD2 (5 bases). CDR1 and CDR2 from the germline V gene are MNHEY and SVGAGI. The V end was cut by 5 bases, the J end by 3 bases, with 8 bases between. CDR3 length equals 12 residues.

The rearrangement links TRBV6-2 or TRBV6-3 to TRBJ2-7; the match to TRBD1 covers 9 bases. The CDR3 contains 16 residues. The V segment lost 3 bases and the J segment 1 base; nucleotides outside the gene matches: 7. Germline V lookup: CDR1 MNHEY, CDR2 SVGEGT. CDR3 amino acids: CASSYRPGQGSYEQYV. The CDR3, as DNA: TGTGCCAGCAGTTATCGACCGGGACAGGGATCCTACGAGCAGTACGTC.

This clonotype was seen a few times. This chain connects TRBV24-1 to TRBJ1-4, with D perhaps TRBD1 (5 bases). The CDR3 spans 13 residues. Trimming cost V 5 bases and J 11 bases, with 14 bases left between them. The V gene's germline CDR1 is KGHDR and CDR2 SFDVKD. CDR3 DNA sequence: TGTGCCACCAGTGGGGGACTGACGGGGAAACTGTTTTTT. It yields the protein CATSGGLTGKLFF.

This clonotype was seen a few times. The chain combines TRBV28 with TRBJ2-1; TRBD1 agrees at 9 bases. The V gene end was trimmed by 7 bases and the J gene end by 6 bases; junction bases not matched to a gene: 7. The CDR3 is 14 amino acids. From germline, CDR1 is MDHEN and CDR2 SYDVKM. CDR3 in amino acids: CASTGTGFINEQFF. The DNA of the CDR3 is TGTGCCAGCACAGGGACAGGGTTCATCAATGAGCAGTTCTTC. Filled out from reference TRBV28 and TRBJ2-1, the complete variable domain reads DVKVTQSSRYLVKRTGEKVFLECVQDMDHENMFWYRQDPGLGLRLIYFSYDVKMKEKGDIPEGYSVSREKKERFSLILESASTNQTSMYLCASTGTGFINEQFFGPGTRLTVL.

CDR3 bases: TGTGCCAGCAAAGACGGCCTCTACAATGAGCAGTTCTTC. This codes for CASKDGLYNEQFF. This sequence joins TRBV6-5 and TRBJ2-1; D is unclear. Germline-derived CDR1 and CDR2 are MNHEY and SVGAGI. The CDR3 contains 13 residues. V was clipped by 7 bases and J by 3 bases, with 10 bases between them.

This clonotype has a handful of counts. The chain joins TRBV5-5 to TRBJ1-5; weak D call: TRBD1 (5 bases). Germline lookup yields CDR1 SGHKS and CDR2 YYEKEE (reference sequence). The CDR3 is 13 residues long. V dropped 6 bases and J dropped 11 bases, with 18 bases sitting between them. The CDR3 nucleotides are TGTGCCAGCACCCTTACACTTGGGGGAGCCCAGCATTTT. This translates into CASTLTLGGAQHF.

This chain connects TRBV19 to TRBJ1-1; tentatively, D is TRBD1 (5 bases). The ends were cut back, 7 bases at V and 1 base at J, with 13 bases in the middle. The CDR3 extends over 14 amino acids. The V gene's germline CDR1 is LNHDA and CDR2 SQIVND (reference sequence). CDR3 amino acids: CASIKEDTNTEAFF. CDR3 coding DNA: TGTGCCAGTATTAAAGAGGACACGAACACTGAAGCTTTCTTT.

The genes are TRBV25-1 and TRBJ1-4; no definite D call. This CDR3 contains 16 residues. Germline V gives CDR1 MGHDK, CDR2 SYGVNS. With 0 bases removed from V and 0 bases from J, the gap between germline ends came to 8 bases. The CDR3 loop is CASSEYWQTTNEKLFF. CDR3 DNA: TGTGCCAGCAGTGAATATTGGCAGACAACTAATGAAAAACTGTTTTTT.

The V gene is TRBV27, the J gene TRBJ1-5, with D perhaps TRBD1 (5 bases). The CDR3 covers 15 residues. CDR1 is MNHEY and CDR2 is SMNVEV in the germline V gene (reference sequence). V was trimmed by 5 bases and J by 0 bases, leaving 11 bases between them. CDR3 sequence reads: CASSGDGYSNQPQHF. CDR3 bases: TGTGCCAGCAGTGGGGACGGTTATAGCAATCAGCCCCAGCATTTT.